Only one count was recorded for the clone carrying this T cell receptor beta chain. Seattle patient enrollment occurred during active infection, with longitudinal follow-up thereafter. Original data processing: Nucleated cell number was recorded as an estimate derived from reference gene primer amplification. Generated by immunoSEQ multiplex PCR, the TCRdb table keeps only in-frame clones and is missing some. Clonal size and the V and J genes are those of that table, whereas D and trimming came from the DNA. The table shows 130,000 to 150,000 clones, with 85% to 90% occurring only once. The data stem from a study of blood T cell repertoires in COVID-19. Looking at the study overall: Researchers got acute and convalescent COVID-19 samples from the United States, Italy and Spain. In each case, the material was cDNA or gDNA derived from T cells, B-cell-depleted T cells, or PBMCs.

The sequencing sample was made of peripheral blood. The receptor was derived from a man aged 18 to 35 with COVID-19, enrolled during active disease.

CDR3 residues: CAIRGQGLAGELFF. Here the CDR3 DNA reads TGTGCCATCAGGGGACAGGGGTTGGCCGGGGAGCTGTTTTTT. The J gene is TRBJ2-2, the V gene TRBV10-3; 10 positions agree with TRBD1. The CDR3 spans 14 residues. With V trimmed by 6 bases and J by 6 bases, 4 bases remained unmatched. The germline V gene encodes CDR1 ENHRY and CDR2 SYGVKD.